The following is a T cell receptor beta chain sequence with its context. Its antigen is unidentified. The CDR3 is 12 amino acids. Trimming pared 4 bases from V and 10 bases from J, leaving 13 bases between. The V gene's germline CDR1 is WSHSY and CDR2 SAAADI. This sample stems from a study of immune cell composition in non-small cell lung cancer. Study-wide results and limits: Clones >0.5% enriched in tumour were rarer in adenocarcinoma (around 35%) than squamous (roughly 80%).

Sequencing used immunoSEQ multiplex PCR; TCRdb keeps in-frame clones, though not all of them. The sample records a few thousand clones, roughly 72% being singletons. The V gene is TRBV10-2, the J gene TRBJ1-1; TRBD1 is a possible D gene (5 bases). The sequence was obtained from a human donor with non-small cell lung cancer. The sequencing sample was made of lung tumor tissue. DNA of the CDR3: TGCGCCAGCAGTGTAGGCAGGGATGGAGCTTTCTTT. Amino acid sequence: CASSVGRDGAFF.